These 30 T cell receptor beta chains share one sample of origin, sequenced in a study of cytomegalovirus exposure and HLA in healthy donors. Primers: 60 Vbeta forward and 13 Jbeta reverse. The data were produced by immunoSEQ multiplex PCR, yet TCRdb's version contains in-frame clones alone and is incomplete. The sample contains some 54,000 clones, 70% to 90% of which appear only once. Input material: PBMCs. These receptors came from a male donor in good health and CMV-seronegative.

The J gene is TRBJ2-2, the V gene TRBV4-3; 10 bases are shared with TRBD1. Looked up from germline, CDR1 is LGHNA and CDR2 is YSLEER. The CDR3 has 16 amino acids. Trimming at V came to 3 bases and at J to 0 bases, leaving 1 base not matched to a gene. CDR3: CASSQGQGTNTGELFF. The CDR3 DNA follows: TGCGCCAGCAGCCAGGGACAGGGGACGAACACCGGGGAGCTGTTTTTT.

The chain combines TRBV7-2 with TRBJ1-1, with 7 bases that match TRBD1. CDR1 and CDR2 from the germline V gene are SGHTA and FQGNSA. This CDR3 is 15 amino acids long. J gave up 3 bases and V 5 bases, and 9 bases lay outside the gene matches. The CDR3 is CASSPQPGQDTEAFF. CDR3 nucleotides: TGTGCCAGCAGCCCCCAACCTGGACAGGACACTGAAGCTTTCTTT.

This CDR3 reads CASSLSRGLAINEQFF. CDR3 DNA: TGTGCCAGCAGCTTATCTCGGGGACTAGCGATCAATGAGCAGTTCTTC. The chain links TRBV11-2 to TRBJ2-1; TRBD2 aligns across 10 bases. There are 16 residues in the CDR3. V shed 2 bases, J shed 6 bases, and the junction held 7 bases outside the gene matches. Germline V CDR1 and CDR2: SGHAT, FQNNGV.

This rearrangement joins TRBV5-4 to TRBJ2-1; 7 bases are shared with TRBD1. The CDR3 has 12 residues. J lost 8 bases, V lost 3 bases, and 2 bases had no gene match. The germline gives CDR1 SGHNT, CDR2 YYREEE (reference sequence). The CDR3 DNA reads TGTGCCAGCAGCTGGGACAGCGATGAGCAGTTCTTC. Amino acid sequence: CASSWDSDEQFF.

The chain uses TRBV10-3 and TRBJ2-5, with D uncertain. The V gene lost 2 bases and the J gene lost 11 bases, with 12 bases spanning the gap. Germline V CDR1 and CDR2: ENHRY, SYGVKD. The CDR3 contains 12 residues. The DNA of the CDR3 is TGTGCCATCAGTGAGCCGCTAACGGAGCAGTACTTC. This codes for CAISEPLTEQYF.

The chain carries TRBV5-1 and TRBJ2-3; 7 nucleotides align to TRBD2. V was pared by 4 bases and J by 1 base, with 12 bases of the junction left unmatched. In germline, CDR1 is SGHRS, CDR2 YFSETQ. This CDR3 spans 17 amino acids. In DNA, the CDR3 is TGCGCCAGCAGCCTAGGGGAGGGCACTTCTGGCACAGATACGCAGTATTTT. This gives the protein CASSLGEGTSGTDTQYF.

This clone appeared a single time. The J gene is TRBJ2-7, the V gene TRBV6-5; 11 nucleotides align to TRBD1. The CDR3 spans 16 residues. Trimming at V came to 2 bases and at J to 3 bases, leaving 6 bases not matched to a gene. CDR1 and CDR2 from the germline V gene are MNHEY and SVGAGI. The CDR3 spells CASSYGAGTGGYEQYF. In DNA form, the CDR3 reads TGTGCCAGCAGTTACGGGGCCGGGACAGGGGGCTACGAGCAGTACTTC.

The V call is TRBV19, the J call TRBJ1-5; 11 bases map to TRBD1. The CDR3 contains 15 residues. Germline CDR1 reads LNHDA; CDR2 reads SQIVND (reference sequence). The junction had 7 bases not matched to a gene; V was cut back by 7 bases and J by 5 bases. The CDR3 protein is CASNPRDRGDQPQHF. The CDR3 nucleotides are TGTGCCAGTAACCCCCGGGACAGGGGGGATCAGCCCCAGCATTTT.

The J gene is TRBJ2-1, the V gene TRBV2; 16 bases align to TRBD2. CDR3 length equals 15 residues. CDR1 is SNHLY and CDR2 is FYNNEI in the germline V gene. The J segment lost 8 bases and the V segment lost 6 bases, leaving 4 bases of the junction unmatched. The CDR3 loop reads CASRGTSGGADEQFF. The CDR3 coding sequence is TGTGCCAGCAGGGGGACTAGCGGGGGGGCGGATGAGCAGTTCTTC.

The CDR3 here is CASRGQGDSPLHF. DNA for the CDR3: TGTGCCAGCCGAGGACAGGGAGATTCACCCCTCCACTTT. This chain links TRBV7-2 with TRBJ1-6; 8 bases are a match to TRBD1. Germline V gives CDR1 SGHTA, CDR2 FQGNSA. V lost 8 bases, J lost 8 bases, and 5 bases stayed unmatched. The CDR3 runs to 13 residues.

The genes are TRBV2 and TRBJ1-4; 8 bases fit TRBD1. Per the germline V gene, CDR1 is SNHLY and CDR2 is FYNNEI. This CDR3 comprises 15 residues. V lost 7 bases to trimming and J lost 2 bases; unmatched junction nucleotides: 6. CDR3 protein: CASNSRQGTNEKLFF. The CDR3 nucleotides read TGTGCCAGCAACAGTAGACAGGGGACTAATGAAAAACTGTTTTTT. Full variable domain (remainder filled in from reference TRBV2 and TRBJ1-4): EPEVTQTPSHQVTQMGQEVILRCVPISNHLYFYWYRQILGQKVEFLVSFYNNEISEKSEIFDDQFSVERPDGSNFTLKIRSTKLEDSAMYFCASNSRQGTNEKLFFGSGTQLSVL.

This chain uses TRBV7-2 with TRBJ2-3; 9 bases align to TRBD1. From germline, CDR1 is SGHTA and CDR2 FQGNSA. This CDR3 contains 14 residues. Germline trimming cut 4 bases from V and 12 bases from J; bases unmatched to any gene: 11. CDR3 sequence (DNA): TGTGCCAGCAGCTATCTAGAGGGGGACAGGGAACAGTATTTT. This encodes CASSYLEGDREQYF.

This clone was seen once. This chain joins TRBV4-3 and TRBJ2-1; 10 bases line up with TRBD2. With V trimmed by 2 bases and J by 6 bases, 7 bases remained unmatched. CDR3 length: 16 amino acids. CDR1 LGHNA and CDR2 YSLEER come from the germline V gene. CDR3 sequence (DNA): TGCGCCAGCAGCCAACTAATAGCGGGGGGAGGCAATGAGCAGTTCTTC. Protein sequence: CASSQLIAGGGNEQFF.

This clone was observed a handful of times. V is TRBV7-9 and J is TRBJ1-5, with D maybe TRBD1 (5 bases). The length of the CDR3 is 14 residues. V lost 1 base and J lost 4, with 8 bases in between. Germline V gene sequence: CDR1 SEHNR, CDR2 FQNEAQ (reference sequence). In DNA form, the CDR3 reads TGTGCCAGCAGCTTAGGGGGGGGGAATCAGCCCCAGCATTTT. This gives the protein CASSLGGGNQPQHF.

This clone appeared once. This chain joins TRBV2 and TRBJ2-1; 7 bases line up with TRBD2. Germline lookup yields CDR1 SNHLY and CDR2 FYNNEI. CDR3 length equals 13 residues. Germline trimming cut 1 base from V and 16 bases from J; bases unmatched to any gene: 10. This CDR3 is CASSEDLAVTGFF. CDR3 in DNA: TGTGCCAGCAGTGAAGACCTAGCGGTCACGGGCTTCTTC.

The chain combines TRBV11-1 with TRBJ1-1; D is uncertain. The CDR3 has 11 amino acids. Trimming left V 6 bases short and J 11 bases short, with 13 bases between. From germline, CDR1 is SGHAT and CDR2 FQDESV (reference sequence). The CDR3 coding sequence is TGTGCCAGCAGTCCGGGAGTGCGGGCTTTCTTT. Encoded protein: CASSPGVRAFF.

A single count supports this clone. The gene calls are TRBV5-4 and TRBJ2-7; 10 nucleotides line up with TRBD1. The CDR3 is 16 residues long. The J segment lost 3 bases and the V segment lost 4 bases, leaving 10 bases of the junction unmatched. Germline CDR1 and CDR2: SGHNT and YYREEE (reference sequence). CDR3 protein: CASSPEPRDRGYEQYF. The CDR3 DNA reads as TGTGCCAGCAGCCCGGAACCCAGGGACAGGGGCTACGAGCAGTACTTC.

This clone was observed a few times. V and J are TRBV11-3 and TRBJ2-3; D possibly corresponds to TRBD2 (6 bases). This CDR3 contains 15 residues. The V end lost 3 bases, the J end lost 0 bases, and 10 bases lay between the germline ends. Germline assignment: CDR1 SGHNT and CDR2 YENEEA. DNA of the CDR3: TGTGCCAGCAGCTTTGCGGGACTTAGCACAGATACGCAGTATTTT. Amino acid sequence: CASSFAGLSTDTQYF.

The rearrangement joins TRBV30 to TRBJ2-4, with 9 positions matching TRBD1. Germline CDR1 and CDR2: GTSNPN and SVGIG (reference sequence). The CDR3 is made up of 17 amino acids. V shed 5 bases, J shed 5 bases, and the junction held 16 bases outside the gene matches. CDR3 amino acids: CAWASGQGRGFENIQYF. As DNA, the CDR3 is TGTGCCTGGGCTTCGGGACAGGGAAGGGGGTTCGAAAACATTCAGTACTTC.

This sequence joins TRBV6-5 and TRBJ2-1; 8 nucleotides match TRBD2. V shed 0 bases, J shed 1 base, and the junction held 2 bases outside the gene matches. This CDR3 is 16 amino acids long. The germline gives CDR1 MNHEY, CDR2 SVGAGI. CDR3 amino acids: CASSYSSGGSYNEQFF. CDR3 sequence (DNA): TGTGCCAGCAGTTACTCGTCGGGGGGGTCCTACAATGAGCAGTTCTTC.

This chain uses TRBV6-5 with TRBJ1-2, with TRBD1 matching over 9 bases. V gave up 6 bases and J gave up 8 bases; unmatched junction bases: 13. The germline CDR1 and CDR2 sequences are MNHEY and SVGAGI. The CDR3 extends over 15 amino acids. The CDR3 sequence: CASRDGGQGIWGYTF. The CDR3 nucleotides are TGTGCCAGCAGGGATGGGGGACAGGGAATTTGGGGCTACACCTTC.

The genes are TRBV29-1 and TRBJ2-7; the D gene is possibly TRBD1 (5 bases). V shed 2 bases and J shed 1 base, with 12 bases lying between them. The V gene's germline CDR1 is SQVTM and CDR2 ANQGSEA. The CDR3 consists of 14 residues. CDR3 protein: CSVEQQAESYEQYF. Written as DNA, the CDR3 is TGCAGCGTTGAACAACAGGCGGAATCCTACGAGCAGTACTTC.

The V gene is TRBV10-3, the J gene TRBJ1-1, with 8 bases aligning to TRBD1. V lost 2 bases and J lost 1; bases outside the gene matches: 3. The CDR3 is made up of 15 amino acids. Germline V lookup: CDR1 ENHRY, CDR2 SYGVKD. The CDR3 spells CAISEGGQGNTEAFF. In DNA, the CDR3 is TGTGCCATCAGTGAGGGAGGACAGGGGAACACTGAAGCTTTCTTT.

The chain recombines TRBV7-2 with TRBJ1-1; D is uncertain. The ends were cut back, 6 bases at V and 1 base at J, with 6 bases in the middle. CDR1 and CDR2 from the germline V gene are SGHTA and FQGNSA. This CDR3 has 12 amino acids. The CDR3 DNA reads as TGTGCCAGCAGGCCGGGGAACACTGAAGCTTTCTTT. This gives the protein CASRPGNTEAFF.

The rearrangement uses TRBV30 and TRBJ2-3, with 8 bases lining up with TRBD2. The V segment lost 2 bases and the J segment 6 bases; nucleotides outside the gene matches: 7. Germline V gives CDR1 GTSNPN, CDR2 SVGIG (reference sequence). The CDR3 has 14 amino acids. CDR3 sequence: CAWSPSGGWDTQYF. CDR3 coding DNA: TGTGCCTGGAGTCCAAGCGGGGGATGGGATACGCAGTATTTT.

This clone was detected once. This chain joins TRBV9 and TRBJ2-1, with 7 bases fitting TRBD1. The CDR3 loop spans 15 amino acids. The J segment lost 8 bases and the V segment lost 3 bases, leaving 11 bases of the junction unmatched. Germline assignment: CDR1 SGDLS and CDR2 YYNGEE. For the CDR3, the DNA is TGTGCCAGCAGCGCACACGCAGGGACAGCCGATGAGCAGTTCTTC. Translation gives CASSAHAGTADEQFF.

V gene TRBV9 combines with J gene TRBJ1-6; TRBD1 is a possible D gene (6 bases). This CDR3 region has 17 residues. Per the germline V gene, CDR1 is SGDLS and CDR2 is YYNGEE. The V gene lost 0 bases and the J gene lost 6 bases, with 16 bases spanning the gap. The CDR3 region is CASSVEDRWWSNSPLHF. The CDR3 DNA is TGTGCCAGCAGCGTAGAAGACAGGTGGTGGAGTAATTCACCCCTCCACTTT.

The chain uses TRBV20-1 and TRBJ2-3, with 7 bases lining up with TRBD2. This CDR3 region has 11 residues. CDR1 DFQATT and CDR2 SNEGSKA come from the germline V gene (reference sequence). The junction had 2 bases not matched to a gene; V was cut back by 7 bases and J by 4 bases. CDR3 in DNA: TGCAGTGGACTAGCCCCAGATACGCAGTATTTT. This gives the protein CSGLAPDTQYF.

CDR3 sequence: CASSRQGARKTEAFF. The CDR3 coding sequence is TGTGCCAGCAGCCGACAGGGGGCGAGAAAAACTGAAGCTTTCTTT. The gene calls are TRBV7-8 and TRBJ1-1; 10 bases agree with TRBD1. V was clipped by 5 bases and J by 5 bases; unmatched bases: 8. Per germline, CDR1 SGHVS and CDR2 FQNEAQ. The CDR3 sequence is 15 residues long.

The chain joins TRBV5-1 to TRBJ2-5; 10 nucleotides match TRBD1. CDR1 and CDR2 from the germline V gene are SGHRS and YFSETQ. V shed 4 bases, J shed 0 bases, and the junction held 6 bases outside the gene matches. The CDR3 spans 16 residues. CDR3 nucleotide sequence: TGCGCCAGCAGCCTGGGACAGGGGACACACCAAGAGACCCAGTACTTC. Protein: CASSLGQGTHQETQYF. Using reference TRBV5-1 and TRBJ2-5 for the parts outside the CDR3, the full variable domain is KAGVTQTPRYLIKTRGQQVTLSCSPISGHRSVSWYQQTPGQGLQFLFEYFSETQRNKGNFPGRFSGRQFSNSRSEMNVSTLELGDSALYLCASSLGQGTHQETQYFGPGTRLLVL.